This paragraph covers one TCR beta chain sequence. The PCR used 60 Vbeta and 13 Jbeta primers. Original processing notes: A later analysis tallied approximately 78 million unique TCR beta chains, approximately 10 million of them shared. The repertoire was sequenced with immunoSEQ multiplex PCR; TCRdb's copy has only in-frame clones and lacks some. That table is the source of V, J and clone size, and D and trimming were worked out from the DNA. The sample consists of roughly 160,000 clones, just under 80% of them appearing once. These data belong to a study of cytomegalovirus exposure and HLA in healthy donors. The material sequenced was PBMCs. The sequence came from a woman between 45 and 60 years old in good health and CMV-seropositive.

In DNA, the CDR3 is TGTGCCAGCAGCTTATCCCGCGGAGACTACAATGAGCAGTTCTTC. Amino acid sequence: CASSLSRGDYNEQFF. The rearrangement uses TRBV7-3 and TRBJ2-1; D unclear. The V gene's germline CDR1 is SGHTA and CDR2 FQGTGA. Trimming took 2 bases from V and 3 from J, leaving 11 bases between them. This CDR3 is 15 amino acids long.